This T cell receptor beta chain came from a study of human T cells and chemical hapten exposure. The time point here: pre-sensitization, week 0. Regarding treatment: therapeutic diphenylcyclopropenone sensitization with weekly scalp DPC. TCRdb re-called the RACE reads with MiXCR, one entry per CDR3 protein. The table lists over 70,000 distinct CDR3 sequences, about 15% of them singletons. Germline V gene sequence: CDR1 SEHNR, CDR2 FQNEAQ (reference sequence). The CDR3 extends over 15 amino acids. V lost 3 bases to trimming and J lost 8 bases, with 17 bases between them. The sample consisted of whole blood, taken in connection with sensitization to the hapten diphenylcyclopropenone (DPC). This sequence joins TRBV7-9 and TRBJ2-1; no definite D call. The clonotype comes from a woman in her 50s with alopecia areata. Some clones in this sample may be carry-over from other donors' samples. CDR3 residues: CASSFTEPSDDEQFF. The CDR3 nucleotides read TGTGCCAGCAGCTTTACAGAACCGTCCGACGATGAGCAGTTCTTC.